This TCR beta chain was observed in a study of graft-versus-host responses after intestinal transplantation. Assay used: immunoSEQ multiplex PCR; TCRdb lists only in-frame clones, some missing. The table shows 75,000 to 100,000 clones, with around 90% occurring only once. CDR3 size: 14 residues. Trimming pared 4 bases from V and 8 bases from J, leaving 15 bases between. Germline V gene sequence: CDR1 SGHAT, CDR2 FQNNGV. The sequence was collected from a human patient who received an intestinal transplant, so some T cells may come from the graft donor. The input for sequencing was PBMCs, taken about 450 days after intestinal transplant. V usage is TRBV11-2 and J usage is TRBJ2-1; D unresolved. The CDR3 DNA is TGTGCCAGCAGCTGGGGTAGGGCTAGGGATGAGCAGTTCTTC. The encoded protein is CASSWGRARDEQFF.